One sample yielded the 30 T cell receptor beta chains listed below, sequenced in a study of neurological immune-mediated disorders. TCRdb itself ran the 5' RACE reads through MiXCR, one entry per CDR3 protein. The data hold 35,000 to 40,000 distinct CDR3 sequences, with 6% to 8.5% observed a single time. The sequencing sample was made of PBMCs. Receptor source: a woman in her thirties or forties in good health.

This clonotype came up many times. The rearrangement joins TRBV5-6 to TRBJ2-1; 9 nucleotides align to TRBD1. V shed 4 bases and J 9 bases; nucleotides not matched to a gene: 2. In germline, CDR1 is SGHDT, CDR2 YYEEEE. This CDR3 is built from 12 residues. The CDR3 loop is CASSRDRAEQFF. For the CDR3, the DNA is TGTGCCAGCAGCCGGGACAGGGCTGAGCAGTTCTTC.

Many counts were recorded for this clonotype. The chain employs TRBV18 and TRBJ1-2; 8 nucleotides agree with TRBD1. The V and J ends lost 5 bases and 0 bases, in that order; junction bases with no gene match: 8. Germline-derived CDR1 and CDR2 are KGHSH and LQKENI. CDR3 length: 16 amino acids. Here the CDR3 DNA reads TGTGCCAGCTCATCATGGGACAGGACTACTAACTATGGCTACACCTTC. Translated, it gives CASSSWDRTTNYGYTF.

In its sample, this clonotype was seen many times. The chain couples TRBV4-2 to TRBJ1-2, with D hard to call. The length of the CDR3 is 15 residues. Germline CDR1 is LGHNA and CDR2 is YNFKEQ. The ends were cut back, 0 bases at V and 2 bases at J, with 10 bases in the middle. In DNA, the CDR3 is TGTGCCAGCAGCCAAGACTTAGGTAGAAACTATGGCTACACCTTC. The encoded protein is CASSQDLGRNYGYTF.

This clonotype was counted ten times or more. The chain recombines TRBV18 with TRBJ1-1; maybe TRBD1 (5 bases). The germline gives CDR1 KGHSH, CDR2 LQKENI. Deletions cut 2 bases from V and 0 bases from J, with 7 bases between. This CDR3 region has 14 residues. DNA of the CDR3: TGTGCCAGCTCACCAAGGGACCTGAACACTGAAGCTTTCTTT. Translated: CASSPRDLNTEAFF.

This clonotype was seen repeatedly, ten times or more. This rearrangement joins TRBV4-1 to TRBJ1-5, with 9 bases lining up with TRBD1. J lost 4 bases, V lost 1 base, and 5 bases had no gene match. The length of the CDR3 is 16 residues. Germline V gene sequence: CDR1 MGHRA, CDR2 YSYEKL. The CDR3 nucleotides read TGCGCCAGCAGCCAAGGGACAGGGGAGCTTAATCAGCCCCAGCATTTT. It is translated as CASSQGTGELNQPQHF.

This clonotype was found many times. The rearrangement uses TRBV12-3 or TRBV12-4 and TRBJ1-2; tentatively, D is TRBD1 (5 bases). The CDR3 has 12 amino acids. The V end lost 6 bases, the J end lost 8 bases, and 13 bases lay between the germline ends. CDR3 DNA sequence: TGTGCCAGCAGCCCCCACAGGTCGGGCTACACCTTC. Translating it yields CASSPHRSGYTF.

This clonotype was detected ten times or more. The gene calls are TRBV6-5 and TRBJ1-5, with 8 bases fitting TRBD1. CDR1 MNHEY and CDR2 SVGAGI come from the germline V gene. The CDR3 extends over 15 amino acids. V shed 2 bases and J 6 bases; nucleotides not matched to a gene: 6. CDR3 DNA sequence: TGTGCCAGCAGTTACAGCCAGGGGGCAAGTCAGCCCCAGCATTTT. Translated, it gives CASSYSQGASQPQHF.

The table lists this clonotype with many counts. CDR3 amino acids: CASSYGVAGTWGSYEQYF. The CDR3 DNA reads as TGTGCCAGCAGTTATGGAGTAGCGGGAACGTGGGGGTCCTACGAGCAGTACTTC. This sequence joins TRBV6-5 and TRBJ2-7; 8 bases are shared with TRBD2. CDR3 length equals 18 residues. Germline assignment: CDR1 MNHEY and CDR2 SVGAGI. The V segment lost 3 bases and the J segment 1 base; nucleotides outside the gene matches: 14.

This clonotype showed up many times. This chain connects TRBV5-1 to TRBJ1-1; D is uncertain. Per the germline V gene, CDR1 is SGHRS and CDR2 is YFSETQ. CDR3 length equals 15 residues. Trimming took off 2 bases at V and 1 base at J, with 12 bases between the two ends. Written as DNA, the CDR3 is TGCGCCAGCAGCTTTAACGGACGGTCGAACACTGAAGCTTTCTTT. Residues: CASSFNGRSNTEAFF. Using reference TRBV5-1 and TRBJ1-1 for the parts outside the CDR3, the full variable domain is KAGVTQTPRYLIKTRGQQVTLSCSPISGHRSVSWYQQTPGQGLQFLFEYFSETQRNKGNFPGRFSGRQFSNSRSEMNVSTLELGDSALYLCASSFNGRSNTEAFFGQGTRLTVV.

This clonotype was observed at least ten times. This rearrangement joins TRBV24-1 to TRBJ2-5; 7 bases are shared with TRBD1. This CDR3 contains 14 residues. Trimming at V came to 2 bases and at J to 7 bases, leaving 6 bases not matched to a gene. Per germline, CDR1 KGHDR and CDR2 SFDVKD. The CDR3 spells CATSDSGTVGTQYF. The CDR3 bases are TGTGCCACCAGTGATTCCGGGACAGTGGGGACCCAGTACTTC.

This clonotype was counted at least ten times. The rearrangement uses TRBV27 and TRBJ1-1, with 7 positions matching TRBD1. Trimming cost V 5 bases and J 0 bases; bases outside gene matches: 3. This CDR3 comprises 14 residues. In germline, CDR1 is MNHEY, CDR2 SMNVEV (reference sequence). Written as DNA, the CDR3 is TGTGCCAGCAGTCCGACAGGGCTGAACACTGAAGCTTTCTTT. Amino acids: CASSPTGLNTEAFF.

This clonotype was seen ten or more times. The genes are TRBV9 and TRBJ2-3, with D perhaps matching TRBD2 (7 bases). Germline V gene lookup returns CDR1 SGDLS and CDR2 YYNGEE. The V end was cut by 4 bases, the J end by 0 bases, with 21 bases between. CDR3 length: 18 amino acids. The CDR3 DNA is TGTGCCAGCAGCCCTCGGGGGGCCACACAGACTAGCACAGATACGCAGTATTTT. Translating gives CASSPRGATQTSTDTQYF.

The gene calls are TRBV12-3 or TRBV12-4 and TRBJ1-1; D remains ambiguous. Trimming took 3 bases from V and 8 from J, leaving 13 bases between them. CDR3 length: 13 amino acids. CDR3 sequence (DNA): TGTGCCAGCAGTTTTGCCGCGAAGGCCGAAGCTTTCTTT. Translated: CASSFAAKAEAFF.

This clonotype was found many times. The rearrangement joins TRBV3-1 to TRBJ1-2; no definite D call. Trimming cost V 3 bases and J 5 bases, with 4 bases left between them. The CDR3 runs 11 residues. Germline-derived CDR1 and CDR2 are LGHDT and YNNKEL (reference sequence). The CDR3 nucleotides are TGTGCCAGCAGCCAGGGGTATGGCTACACCTTC. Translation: CASSQGYGYTF.

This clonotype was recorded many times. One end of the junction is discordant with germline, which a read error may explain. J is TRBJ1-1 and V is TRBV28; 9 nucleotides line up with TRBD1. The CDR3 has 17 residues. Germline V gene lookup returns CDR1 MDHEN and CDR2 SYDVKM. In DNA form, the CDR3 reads TGTGCAAGCAGTCAAAGTTCCGGGACAGGGTCGCACACTGAAGCTTTCTTT. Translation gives CASSQSSGTGSHTEAFF.

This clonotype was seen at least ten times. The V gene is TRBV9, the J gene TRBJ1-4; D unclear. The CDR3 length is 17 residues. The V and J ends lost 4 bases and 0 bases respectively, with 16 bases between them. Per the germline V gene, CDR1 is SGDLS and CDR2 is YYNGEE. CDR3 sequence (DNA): TGTGCCAGCAGCTTGGGAGGGTCCCTCGCAACTAATGAAAAACTGTTTTTT. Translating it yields CASSLGGSLATNEKLFF.

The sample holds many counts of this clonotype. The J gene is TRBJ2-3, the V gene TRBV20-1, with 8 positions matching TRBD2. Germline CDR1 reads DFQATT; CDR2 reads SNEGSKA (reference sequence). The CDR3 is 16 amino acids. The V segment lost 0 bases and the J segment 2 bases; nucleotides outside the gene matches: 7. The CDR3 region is CSARDMRGAFTDTQYF. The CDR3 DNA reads TGCAGTGCTAGAGATATGCGGGGGGCCTTCACAGATACGCAGTATTTT.

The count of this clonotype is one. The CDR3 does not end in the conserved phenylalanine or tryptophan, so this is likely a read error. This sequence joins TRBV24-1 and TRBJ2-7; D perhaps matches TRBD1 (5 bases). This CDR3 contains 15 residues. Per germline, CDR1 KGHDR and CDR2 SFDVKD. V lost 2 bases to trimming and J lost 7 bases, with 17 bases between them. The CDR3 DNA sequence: TGTGCCACCAGTGATTCGCTAGGGGCAAAACAGGAGCAGTACATC. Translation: CATSDSLGAKQEQYI.

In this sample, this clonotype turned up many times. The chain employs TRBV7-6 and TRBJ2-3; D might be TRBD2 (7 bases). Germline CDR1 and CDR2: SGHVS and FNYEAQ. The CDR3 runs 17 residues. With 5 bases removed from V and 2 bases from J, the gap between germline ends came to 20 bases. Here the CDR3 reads CASSKAGAGAATDTQYF. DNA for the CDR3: TGTGCCAGCAGCAAAGCAGGGGCGGGGGCCGCCACAGATACGCAGTATTTT.

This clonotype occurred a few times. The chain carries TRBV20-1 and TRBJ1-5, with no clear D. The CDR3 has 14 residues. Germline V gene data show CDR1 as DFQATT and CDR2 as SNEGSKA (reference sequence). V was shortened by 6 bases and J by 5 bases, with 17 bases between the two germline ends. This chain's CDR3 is CSAPTALEDQPQHF. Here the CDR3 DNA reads TGCAGTGCCCCTACGGCGCTGGAGGATCAGCCCCAGCATTTT.

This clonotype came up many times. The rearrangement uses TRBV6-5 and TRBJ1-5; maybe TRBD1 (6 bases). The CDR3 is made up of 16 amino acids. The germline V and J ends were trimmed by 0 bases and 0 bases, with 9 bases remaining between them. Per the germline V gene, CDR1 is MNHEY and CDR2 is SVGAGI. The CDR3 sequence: CASSYSSGASNQPQHF. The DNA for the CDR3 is TGTGCCAGCAGTTACTCTTCGGGGGCTAGCAATCAGCCCCAGCATTTT.

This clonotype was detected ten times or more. As DNA, the CDR3 is TGTGCCAGCAGGGTCCGGCGCTCGGGGGAGCAGTACTTC. Protein product: CASRVRRSGEQYF. The chain carries TRBV6-2 or TRBV6-3 and TRBJ2-7, with TRBD2 as a possible D gene (5 bases). V was clipped by 6 bases and J by 7 bases, with 16 bases between them. The CDR3 length is 13 residues. CDR1 is MNHEY, CDR2 SVGEGT, per germline.

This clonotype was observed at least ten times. In DNA form, the CDR3 reads TGTGCCAGCAGCGTAGGCGGATGGGGGGAGCTGTTTTTT. This encodes CASSVGGWGELFF. The chain combines TRBV9 with TRBJ2-2; D is undetermined. The CDR3 sequence is 13 residues long. V was clipped by 0 bases and J by 8 bases, with 8 bases between them. The germline V gene encodes CDR1 SGDLS and CDR2 YYNGEE.

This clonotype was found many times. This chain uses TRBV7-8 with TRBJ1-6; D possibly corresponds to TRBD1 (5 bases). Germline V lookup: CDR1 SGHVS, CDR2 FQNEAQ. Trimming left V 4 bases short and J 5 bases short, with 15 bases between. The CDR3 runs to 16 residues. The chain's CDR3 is CASSSDGGRNNSPLHF. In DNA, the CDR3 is TGTGCCAGCAGCTCCGACGGGGGTCGAAATAATTCACCCCTCCACTTT.

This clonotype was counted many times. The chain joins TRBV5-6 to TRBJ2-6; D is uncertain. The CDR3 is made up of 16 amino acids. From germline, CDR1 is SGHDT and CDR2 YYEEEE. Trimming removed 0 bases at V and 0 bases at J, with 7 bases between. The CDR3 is CASSLVQPSGANVLTF. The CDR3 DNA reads TGTGCCAGCAGCTTGGTTCAGCCCTCTGGGGCCAACGTCCTGACTTTC.

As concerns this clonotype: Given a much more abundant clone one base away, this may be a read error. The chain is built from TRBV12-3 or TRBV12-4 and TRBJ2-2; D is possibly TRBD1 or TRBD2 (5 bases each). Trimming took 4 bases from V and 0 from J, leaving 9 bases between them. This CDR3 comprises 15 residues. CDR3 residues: CASSSPGPNTGELFF. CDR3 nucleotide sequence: TGTGCCAGCAGTTCACCGGGACCGAACACCGGGGAGCTGTTTTTT.

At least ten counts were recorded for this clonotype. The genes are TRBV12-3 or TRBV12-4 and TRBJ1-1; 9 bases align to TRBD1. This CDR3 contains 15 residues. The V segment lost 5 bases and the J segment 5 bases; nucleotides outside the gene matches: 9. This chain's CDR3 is CASSPSTGGGTEAFF. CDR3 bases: TGTGCCAGCAGTCCAAGTACAGGGGGCGGGACTGAAGCTTTCTTT.

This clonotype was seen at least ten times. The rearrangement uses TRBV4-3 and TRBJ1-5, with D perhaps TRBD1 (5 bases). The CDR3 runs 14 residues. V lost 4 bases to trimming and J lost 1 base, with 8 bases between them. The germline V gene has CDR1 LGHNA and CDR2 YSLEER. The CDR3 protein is CASSRDPSNQPQHF. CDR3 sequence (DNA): TGCGCCAGCAGCCGGGACCCCAGCAATCAGCCCCAGCATTTT.

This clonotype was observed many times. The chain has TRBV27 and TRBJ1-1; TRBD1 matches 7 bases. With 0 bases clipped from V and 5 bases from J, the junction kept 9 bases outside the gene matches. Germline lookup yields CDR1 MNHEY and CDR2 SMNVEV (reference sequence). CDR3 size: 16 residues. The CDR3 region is CASSLSMTGLGTEAFF. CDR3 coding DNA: TGTGCCAGCAGTTTATCTATGACAGGGCTGGGAACTGAAGCTTTCTTT.

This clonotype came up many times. The DNA for the CDR3 is TGCAGCGCCAAGGACGGTTACGAGCAGTACTTC. Translated, it gives CSAKDGYEQYF. This chain connects TRBV29-1 to TRBJ2-7, with D unresolved. The germline V gene has CDR1 SQVTM and CDR2 ANQGSEA. Trimming took 7 bases from V and 4 from J, leaving 11 bases between them. The CDR3 contains 11 residues.